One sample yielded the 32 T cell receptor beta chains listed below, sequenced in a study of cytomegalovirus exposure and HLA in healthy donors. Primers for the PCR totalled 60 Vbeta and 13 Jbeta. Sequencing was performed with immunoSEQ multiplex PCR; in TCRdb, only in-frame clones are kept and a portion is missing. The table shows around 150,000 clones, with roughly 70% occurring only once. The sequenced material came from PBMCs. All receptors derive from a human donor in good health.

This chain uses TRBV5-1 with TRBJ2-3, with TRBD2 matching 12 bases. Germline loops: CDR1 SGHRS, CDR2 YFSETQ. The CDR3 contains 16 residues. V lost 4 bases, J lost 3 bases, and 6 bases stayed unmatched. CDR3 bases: TGCGCCAGCAGCGCTAGCGGGAGGGCTCCTACAGATACGCAGTATTTT. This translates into CASSASGRAPTDTQYF.

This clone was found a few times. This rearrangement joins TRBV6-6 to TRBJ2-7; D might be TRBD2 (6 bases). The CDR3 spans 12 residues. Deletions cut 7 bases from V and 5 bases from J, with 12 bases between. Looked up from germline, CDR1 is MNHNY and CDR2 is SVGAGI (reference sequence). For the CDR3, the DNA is TGTGCCAGCACCTCTGGAGGGCACGAGCAGTACTTC. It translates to CASTSGGHEQYF.

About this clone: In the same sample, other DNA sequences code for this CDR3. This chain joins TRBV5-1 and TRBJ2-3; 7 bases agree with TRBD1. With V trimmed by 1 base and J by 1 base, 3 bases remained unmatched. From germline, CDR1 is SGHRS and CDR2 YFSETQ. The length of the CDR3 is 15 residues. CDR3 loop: CASSLNRGGTDTQYF. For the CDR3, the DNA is TGCGCCAGCAGCTTGAACAGGGGCGGCACAGATACGCAGTATTTT.

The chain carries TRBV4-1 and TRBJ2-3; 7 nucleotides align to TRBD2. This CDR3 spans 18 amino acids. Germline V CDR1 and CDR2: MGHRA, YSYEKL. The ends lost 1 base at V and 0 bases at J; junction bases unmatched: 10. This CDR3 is CASSQAGGSWVSTDTQYF. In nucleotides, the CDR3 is TGCGCCAGCAGCCAAGCCGGGGGGAGTTGGGTTAGCACAGATACGCAGTATTTT.

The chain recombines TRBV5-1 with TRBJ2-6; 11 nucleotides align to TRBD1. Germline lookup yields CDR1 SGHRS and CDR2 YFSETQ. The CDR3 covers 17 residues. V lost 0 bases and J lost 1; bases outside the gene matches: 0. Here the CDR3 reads CASSLGDRGSGANVLTF. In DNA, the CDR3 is TGCGCCAGCAGCTTGGGGGACAGGGGGTCTGGGGCCAACGTCCTGACTTTC.

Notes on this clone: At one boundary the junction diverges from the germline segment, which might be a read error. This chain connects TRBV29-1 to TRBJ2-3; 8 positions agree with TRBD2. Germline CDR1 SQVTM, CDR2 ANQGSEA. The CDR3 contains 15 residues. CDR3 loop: CSGSTAGDHADAQYF. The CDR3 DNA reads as TGCAGCGGATCCACAGCGGGAGATCACGCAGATGCGCAGTATTTT.

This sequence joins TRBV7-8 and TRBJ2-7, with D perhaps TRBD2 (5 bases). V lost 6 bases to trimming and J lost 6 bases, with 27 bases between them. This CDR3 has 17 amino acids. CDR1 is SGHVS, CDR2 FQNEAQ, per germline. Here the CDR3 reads CASSLLTPGSRTSEQYF. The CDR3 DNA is TGTGCCAGCAGTTTACTTACACCGGGGTCTCGAACAAGCGAGCAGTACTTC.

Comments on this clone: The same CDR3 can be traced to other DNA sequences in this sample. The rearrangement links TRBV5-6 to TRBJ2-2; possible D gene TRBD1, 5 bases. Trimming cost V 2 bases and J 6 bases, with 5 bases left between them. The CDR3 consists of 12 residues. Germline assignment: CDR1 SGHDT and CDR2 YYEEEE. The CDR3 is CASSLGAGELFF. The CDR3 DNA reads TGTGCCAGCAGCTTAGGGGCCGGGGAGCTGTTTTTT.

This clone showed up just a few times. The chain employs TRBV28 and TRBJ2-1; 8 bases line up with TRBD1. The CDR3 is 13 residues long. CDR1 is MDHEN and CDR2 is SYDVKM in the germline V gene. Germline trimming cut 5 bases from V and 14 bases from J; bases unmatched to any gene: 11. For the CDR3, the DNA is TGTGCCAGCAGTATCACAGGGGGGAACACAAAGTTCTTC. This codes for CASSITGGNTKFF.

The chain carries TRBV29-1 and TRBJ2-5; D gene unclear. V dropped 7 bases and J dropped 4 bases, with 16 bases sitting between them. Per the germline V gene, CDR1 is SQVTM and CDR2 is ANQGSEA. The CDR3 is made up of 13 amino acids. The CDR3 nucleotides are TGCAGCGCCGACAAGACATTTCGAGAGACCCAGTACTTC. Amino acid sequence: CSADKTFRETQYF.

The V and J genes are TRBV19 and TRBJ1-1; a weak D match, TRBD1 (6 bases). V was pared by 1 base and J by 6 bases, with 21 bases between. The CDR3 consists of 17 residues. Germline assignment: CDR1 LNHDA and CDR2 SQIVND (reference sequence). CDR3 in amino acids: CASSIGGTHRFGAEAFF. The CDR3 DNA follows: TGTGCCAGTAGTATAGGAGGGACACATCGTTTTGGGGCTGAAGCTTTCTTT.

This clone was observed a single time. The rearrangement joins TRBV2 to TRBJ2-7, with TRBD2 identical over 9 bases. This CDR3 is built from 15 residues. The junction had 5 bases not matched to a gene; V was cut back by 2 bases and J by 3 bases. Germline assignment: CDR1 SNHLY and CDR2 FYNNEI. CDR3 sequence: CASSESSGKNYEQYF. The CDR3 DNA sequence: TGTGCCAGCAGTGAATCTAGCGGGAAAAACTACGAGCAGTACTTC.

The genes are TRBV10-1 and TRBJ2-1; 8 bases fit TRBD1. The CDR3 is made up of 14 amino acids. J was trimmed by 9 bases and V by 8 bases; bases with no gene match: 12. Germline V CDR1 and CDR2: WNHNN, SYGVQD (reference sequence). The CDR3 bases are TGCGCCAGCGCTCCTGACAGGGGTGAAGGTGAGCAGTTCTTC. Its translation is CASAPDRGEGEQFF.

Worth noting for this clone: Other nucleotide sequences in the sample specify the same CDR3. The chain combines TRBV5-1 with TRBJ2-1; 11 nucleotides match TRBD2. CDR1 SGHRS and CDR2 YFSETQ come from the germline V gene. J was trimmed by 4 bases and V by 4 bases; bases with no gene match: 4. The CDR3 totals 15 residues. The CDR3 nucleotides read TGCGCCAGCAGCCTAGCGGGAGGAACTTACAATGAGCAGTTCTTC. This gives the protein CASSLAGGTYNEQFF.

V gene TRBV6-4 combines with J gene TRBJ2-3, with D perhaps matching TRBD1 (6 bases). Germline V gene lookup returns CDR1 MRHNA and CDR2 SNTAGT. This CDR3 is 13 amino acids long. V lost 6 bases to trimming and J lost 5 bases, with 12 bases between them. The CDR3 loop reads CASSGQLRDTQYF. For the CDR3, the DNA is TGTGCCAGCAGCGGACAGCTGCGAGATACGCAGTATTTT.

The CDR3 loop reads CASSTEQGKYEQYF. CDR3 sequence (DNA): TGTGCCAGCAGTACAGAACAGGGAAAATACGAGCAGTACTTC. The V call is TRBV27, the J call TRBJ2-7; weak D call: TRBD1 (6 bases). V was pared by 5 bases and J by 4 bases, with 15 bases between. The germline V gene has CDR1 MNHEY and CDR2 SMNVEV (reference sequence). The CDR3 spans 14 residues.

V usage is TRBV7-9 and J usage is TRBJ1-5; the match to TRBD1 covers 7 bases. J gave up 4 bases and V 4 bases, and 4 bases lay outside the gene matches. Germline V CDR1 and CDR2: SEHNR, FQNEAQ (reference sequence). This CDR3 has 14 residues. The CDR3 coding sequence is TGTGCCAGCAGCTCCGGGACAGCGAATCAGCCCCAGCATTTT. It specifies CASSSGTANQPQHF.

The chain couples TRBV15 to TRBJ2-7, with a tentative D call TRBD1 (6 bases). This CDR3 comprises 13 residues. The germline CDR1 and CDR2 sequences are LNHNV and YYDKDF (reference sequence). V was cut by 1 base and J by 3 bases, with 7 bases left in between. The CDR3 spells CATSRGDNYEQYF. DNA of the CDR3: TGTGCCACCAGCAGAGGGGACAACTACGAGCAGTACTTC.

CDR3 sequence (DNA): TGTGCCAGCAGCGGGATAGGGACTAGCGGCCAAGAGACCCAGTACTTC. It specifies CASSGIGTSGQETQYF. The V call is TRBV9, the J call TRBJ2-5; the match to TRBD2 covers 11 bases. Germline values: CDR1 SGDLS, CDR2 YYNGEE. This CDR3 has 16 amino acids. V was pared by 3 bases and J by 1 base, with 5 bases of the junction left unmatched. Looking up the rest from reference TRBV9 and TRBJ2-5 gives the full variable domain: DSGVTQTPKHLITATGQRVTLRCSPRSGDLSVYWYQQSLDQGLQFLIQYYNGEERAKGNILERFSAQQFPDLHSELNLSSLELGDSALYFCASSGIGTSGQETQYFGPGTRLLVL.

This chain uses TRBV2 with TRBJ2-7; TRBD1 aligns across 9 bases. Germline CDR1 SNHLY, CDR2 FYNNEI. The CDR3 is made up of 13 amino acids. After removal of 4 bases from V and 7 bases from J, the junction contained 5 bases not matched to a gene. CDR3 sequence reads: CASSGGQGWEQYF. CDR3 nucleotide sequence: TGTGCCAGCAGTGGGGGACAGGGATGGGAGCAGTACTTC. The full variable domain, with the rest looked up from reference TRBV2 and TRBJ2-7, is EPEVTQTPSHQVTQMGQEVILRCVPISNHLYFYWYRQILGQKVEFLVSFYNNEISEKSEIFDDQFSVERPDGSNFTLKIRSTKLEDSAMYFCASSGGQGWEQYFGPGTRLTVT.

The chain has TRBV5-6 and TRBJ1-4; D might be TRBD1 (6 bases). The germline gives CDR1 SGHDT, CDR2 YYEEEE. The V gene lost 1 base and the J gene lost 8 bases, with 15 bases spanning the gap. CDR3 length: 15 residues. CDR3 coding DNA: TGTGCCAGCAGCTTGTATCTCAGGGGATCGGAAAAACTGTTTTTT. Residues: CASSLYLRGSEKLFF.

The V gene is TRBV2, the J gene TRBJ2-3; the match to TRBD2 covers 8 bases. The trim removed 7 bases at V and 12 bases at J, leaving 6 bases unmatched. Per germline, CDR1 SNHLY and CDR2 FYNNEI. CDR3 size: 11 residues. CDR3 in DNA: TGTGCCAGCATTTACCGGGAGGGCCAGTATTTT. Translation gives CASIYREGQYF.

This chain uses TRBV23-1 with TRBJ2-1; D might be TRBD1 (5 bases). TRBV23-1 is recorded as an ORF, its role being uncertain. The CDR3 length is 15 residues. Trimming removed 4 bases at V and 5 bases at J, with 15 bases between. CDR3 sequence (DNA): TGCGCCAGCAGTCTGGGGCAGCAGCCGAACAATGAGCAGTTCTTC. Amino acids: CASSLGQQPNNEQFF.

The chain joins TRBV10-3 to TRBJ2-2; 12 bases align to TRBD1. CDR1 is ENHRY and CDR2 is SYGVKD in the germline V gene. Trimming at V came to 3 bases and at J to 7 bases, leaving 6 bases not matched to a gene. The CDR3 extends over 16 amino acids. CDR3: CAISERDRGLDGELFF. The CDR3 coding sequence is TGTGCCATCAGTGAAAGGGACAGGGGGCTTGACGGGGAGCTGTTTTTT.

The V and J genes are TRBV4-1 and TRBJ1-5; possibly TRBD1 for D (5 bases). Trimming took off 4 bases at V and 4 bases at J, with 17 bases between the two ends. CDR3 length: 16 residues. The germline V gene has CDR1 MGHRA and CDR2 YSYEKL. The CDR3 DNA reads TGCGCCAGCAGCCTTCTCTGGGGGGTTGGAAATCAGCCCCAGCATTTT. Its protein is CASSLLWGVGNQPQHF.

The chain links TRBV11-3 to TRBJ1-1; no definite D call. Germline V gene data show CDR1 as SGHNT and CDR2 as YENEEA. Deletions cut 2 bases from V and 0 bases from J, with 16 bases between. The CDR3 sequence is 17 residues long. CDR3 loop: CASSLILGNTMNTEAFF. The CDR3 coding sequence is TGTGCCAGCAGCTTAATTCTAGGAAACACCATGAACACTGAAGCTTTCTTT.

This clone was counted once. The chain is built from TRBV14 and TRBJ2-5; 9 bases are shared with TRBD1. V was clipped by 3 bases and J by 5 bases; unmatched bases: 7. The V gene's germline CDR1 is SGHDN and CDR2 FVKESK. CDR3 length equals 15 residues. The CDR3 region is CASSHNRGLEETQYF. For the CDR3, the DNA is TGTGCCAGCAGCCATAACAGGGGGCTTGAGGAGACCCAGTACTTC.

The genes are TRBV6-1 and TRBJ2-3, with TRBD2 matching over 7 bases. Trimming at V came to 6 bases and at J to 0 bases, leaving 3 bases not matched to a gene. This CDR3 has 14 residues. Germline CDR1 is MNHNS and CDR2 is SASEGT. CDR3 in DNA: TGTGCCAGCAGAGCGGGAAGGAGCACAGATACGCAGTATTTT. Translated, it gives CASRAGRSTDTQYF.

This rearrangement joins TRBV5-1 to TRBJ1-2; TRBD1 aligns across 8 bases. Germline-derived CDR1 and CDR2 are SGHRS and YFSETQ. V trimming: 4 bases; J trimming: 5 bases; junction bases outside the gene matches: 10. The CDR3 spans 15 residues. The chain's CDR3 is CASSTSRGREYGYTF. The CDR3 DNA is TGCGCCAGCAGCACGAGCAGGGGGCGCGAGTATGGCTACACCTTC.

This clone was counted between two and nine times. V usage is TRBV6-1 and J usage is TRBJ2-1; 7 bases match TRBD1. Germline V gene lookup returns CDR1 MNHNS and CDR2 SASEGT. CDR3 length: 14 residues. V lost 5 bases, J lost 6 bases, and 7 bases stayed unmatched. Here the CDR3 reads CASSYDRVVNEQFF. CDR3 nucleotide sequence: TGTGCCAGCAGTTATGACAGGGTGGTCAATGAGCAGTTCTTC.

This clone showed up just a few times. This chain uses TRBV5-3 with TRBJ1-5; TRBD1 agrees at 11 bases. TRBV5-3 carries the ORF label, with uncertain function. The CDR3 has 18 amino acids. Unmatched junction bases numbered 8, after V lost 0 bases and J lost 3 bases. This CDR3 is CARSLGRGTGGTNQPQHF. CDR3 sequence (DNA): TGTGCCAGAAGCTTGGGTCGAGGGACAGGGGGAACCAATCAGCCCCAGCATTTT.

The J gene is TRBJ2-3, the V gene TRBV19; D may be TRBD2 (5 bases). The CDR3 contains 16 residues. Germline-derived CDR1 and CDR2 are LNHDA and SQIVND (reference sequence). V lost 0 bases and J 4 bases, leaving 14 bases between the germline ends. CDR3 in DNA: TGTGCCAGTAGTATAGATCGAAGCGGACCCGCAGATACGCAGTATTTT. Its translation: CASSIDRSGPADTQYF.